Shown below are 32 T cell receptor beta chains from a single sample sequenced in a study of Ad26.COV2.S vaccination and SARS-CoV-2 variants. Assay: immunoSEQ multiplex PCR; the TCRdb copy retains only in-frame clones and omits some. The repertoire holds hundreds of thousands of clones, with more than 80% as singletons. Treatment in this sample: some 19 received Ad26.COV2.S at low or high dose, single or two shots; a few received placebo; per-sample allocation not given. Following the first vaccine or placebo injection, samples were taken on day 63. This specimen was peripheral blood, taken in a trial of Ad26.COV2.S vaccine versus placebo. These receptors were collected from a person aged 18-65 years who received the Ad26.COV2.S COVID-19 vaccine or a placebo.

V gene TRBV19 combines with J gene TRBJ2-7; 9 nucleotides line up with TRBD1. The V gene end was trimmed by 5 bases and the J gene end by 1 base; junction bases not matched to a gene: 6. CDR1 is LNHDA, CDR2 SQIVND, per germline (reference sequence). The CDR3 has 15 amino acids. CDR3 coding DNA: TGTGCCAGTAGTTTGGACAGGGGATATTCCTACGAGCAGTACTTC. Encoded protein: CASSLDRGYSYEQYF. Based on the CDR3 plus reference TRBV19 and TRBJ2-7, the full variable domain is DGGITQSPKYLFRKEGQNVTLSCEQNLNHDAMYWYRQDPGQGLRLIYYSQIVNDFQKGDIAEGYSVSREKKESFPLTVTSAQKNPTAFYLCASSLDRGYSYEQYFGPGTRLTVT.

V and J are TRBV11-3 and TRBJ2-3; 9 nucleotides line up with TRBD2. This CDR3 contains 16 residues. The germline V gene has CDR1 SGHNT and CDR2 YENEEA. V gave up 5 bases and J gave up 4 bases; unmatched junction bases: 10. CDR3 DNA sequence: TGTGCCAGCAGCCCCGGCTTAGCGGGAGTGGCAGATACGCAGTATTTT. Translated: CASSPGLAGVADTQYF.

The gene calls are TRBV6-2 or TRBV6-3 and TRBJ1-1; tentatively, D is TRBD1 (5 bases). CDR1 MNHEY and CDR2 SVGEGT come from the germline V gene. CDR3 length: 16 residues. The V and J ends lost 6 bases and 5 bases respectively, with 22 bases between them. CDR3 DNA sequence: TGTGCCAGCAGCCCCGCCCTGGGGCCGAGGAATACTGAAGCTTTCTTT. Its protein product is CASSPALGPRNTEAFF.

This clone showed up just once. The V gene is TRBV4-3, the J gene TRBJ2-7, with a tentative D call TRBD1 (6 bases). Trimming took 0 bases from V and 3 from J, leaving 12 bases between them. Germline V CDR1 and CDR2: LGHNA, YSLEER. The CDR3 has 15 residues. The CDR3 protein is CASSQEPLQGYEQYF. CDR3 in DNA: TGCGCCAGCAGCCAAGAGCCTTTACAGGGCTACGAGCAGTACTTC.

The V and J genes are TRBV11-3 and TRBJ2-2; D is uncertain. CDR3 length: 18 amino acids. Trimming took off 5 bases at V and 0 bases at J, with 19 bases between the two ends. The V gene's germline CDR1 is SGHNT and CDR2 YENEEA. The CDR3 protein is CASSPWPIGGTNTGELFF. Here the CDR3 DNA reads TGTGCCAGCAGCCCTTGGCCCATAGGTGGGACGAACACCGGGGAGCTGTTTTTT.

The chain links TRBV5-6 to TRBJ2-1; perhaps TRBD2 as D (6 bases). The germline gives CDR1 SGHDT, CDR2 YYEEEE. Trimming took off 4 bases at V and 9 bases at J, with 17 bases between the two ends. This CDR3 region has 14 residues. CDR3 nucleotide sequence: TGTGCCAGCAGCGACTACAACGGAGCGGGTGAGCAGTTCTTC. Its translation: CASSDYNGAGEQFF.

This chain uses TRBV6-5 with TRBJ2-1, with D uncertain. The germline V gene encodes CDR1 MNHEY and CDR2 SVGAGI. CDR3 length: 15 amino acids. Trimming cost V 4 bases and J 0 bases, with 10 bases left between them. CDR3 loop: CASSLLASSYNEQFF. The CDR3, as DNA: TGTGCCAGCAGTTTACTGGCGAGCTCCTACAATGAGCAGTTCTTC.

This rearrangement joins TRBV5-6 to TRBJ2-7, with 9 nucleotides matching TRBD1. From germline, CDR1 is SGHDT and CDR2 YYEEEE. V shed 5 bases, J shed 2 bases, and the junction held 8 bases outside the gene matches. The CDR3 has 15 residues. The CDR3 reads CASRLSGTGTYEQYF. CDR3 nucleotide sequence: TGTGCCAGCAGACTCTCCGGGACAGGGACCTACGAGCAGTACTTC.

The genes are TRBV7-2 and TRBJ2-7; 10 bases match TRBD2. The V gene's germline CDR1 is SGHTA and CDR2 FQGNSA. This CDR3 has 15 residues. V was clipped by 5 bases and J by 4 bases; unmatched bases: 8. CDR3 coding DNA: TGTGCCAGCAGCCCGGTCGGAGCGGGAGGGTACGAGCAGTACTTC. Its translation: CASSPVGAGGYEQYF.

The CDR3 sequence: CASSMLAGVYNEQFF. The CDR3 DNA reads as TGTGCCAGCTCAATGCTAGCGGGAGTTTACAATGAGCAGTTCTTC. The chain uses TRBV14 and TRBJ2-1, with TRBD2 identical over 10 bases. The germline CDR1 and CDR2 sequences are SGHDN and FVKESK. CDR3 length: 15 amino acids. Losses at the gene ends were 8 bases for V and 4 bases for J; bases not matched to a gene: 8.

The sample holds one count of this clone. The sample contains more than one DNA sequence encoding this CDR3. The chain employs TRBV5-1 and TRBJ1-5; the D gene is possibly TRBD1 (5 bases). Germline V gene lookup returns CDR1 SGHRS and CDR2 YFSETQ. V was shortened by 0 bases and J by 2 bases, with 9 bases between the two germline ends. The CDR3 is made up of 15 amino acids. The CDR3 DNA sequence: TGCGCCAGCAGCTTGGGGCAGGGCGGCAATCAGCCCCAGCATTTT. It encodes CASSLGQGGNQPQHF.

This chain links TRBV12-3 or TRBV12-4 with TRBJ1-2; TRBD1 agrees at 8 bases. The CDR3 is 13 amino acids. The junction had 6 bases not matched to a gene; V was cut back by 5 bases and J by 7 bases. CDR3 sequence reads: CASSGQGGVGYTF. CDR3 bases: TGTGCCAGCAGTGGACAGGGCGGGGTTGGCTACACCTTC.

The chain has TRBV7-2 and TRBJ1-2; TRBD1 agrees at 7 bases. CDR1 is SGHTA, CDR2 FQGNSA, per germline. V lost 5 bases to trimming and J lost 6 bases; unmatched junction nucleotides: 18. The CDR3 has 17 amino acids. The DNA of the CDR3 is TGTGCCAGCAGCCACGCGACAGGGTCCCTAAGCGGTCATGGCTACACCTTC. It yields the protein CASSHATGSLSGHGYTF.

J is TRBJ1-1 and V is TRBV29-1; D is uncertain. The CDR3 runs 13 residues. Trimming cost V 2 bases and J 3 bases, with 10 bases left between them. Germline V gene data show CDR1 as SQVTM and CDR2 as ANQGSEA. The CDR3 DNA reads TGCAGCGTTGAATCGGGTGGGTACACTGAAGCTTTCTTT. This encodes CSVESGGYTEAFF.

The chain employs TRBV20-1 and TRBJ2-1; D unclear. Germline V CDR1 and CDR2: DFQATT, SNEGSKA (reference sequence). This CDR3 has 11 amino acids. Trimming left V 3 bases short and J 10 bases short, with 10 bases between. CDR3 nucleotides: TGCAGTGCTAGTCCAGCCGGCGAGCAGTTCTTC. Its protein product is CSASPAGEQFF.

The genes are TRBV3-1 (or the pseudogene TRBV3-2) and TRBJ1-2; 10 bases fit TRBD1. The V and J ends lost 0 bases and 5 bases, in that order; junction bases with no gene match: 0. The CDR3 loop spans 14 amino acids. Germline CDR1 LGHDT, CDR2 YNNKEL (reference sequence). Written as DNA, the CDR3 is TGTGCCAGCAGCCAAGAGGACAGGGGGTATGGCTACACCTTC. It specifies CASSQEDRGYGYTF.

In nucleotides, the CDR3 is TGTGCCAGCAGTTGGGATTTAGGCAACACTGAAGCTTTCTTT. Amino acid sequence: CASSWDLGNTEAFF. The chain joins TRBV6-6 to TRBJ1-1; D is undetermined. The CDR3 covers 14 residues. Trimming removed 4 bases from V and 2 bases from J, with 11 bases in between. Per germline, CDR1 MNHNY and CDR2 SVGAGI (reference sequence).

There are a few counts of this clone. Written as DNA, the CDR3 is TGCGCCAGCAGCCCCGGGACTACGGGTTACGAGCAGTACTTC. Its protein is CASSPGTTGYEQYF. The chain joins TRBV4-3 to TRBJ2-7, with 7 positions matching TRBD2. J was trimmed by 4 bases and V by 4 bases; bases with no gene match: 7. The CDR3 consists of 14 residues. In germline, CDR1 is LGHNA, CDR2 YSLEER.

The chain uses TRBV3-1 (or the pseudogene TRBV3-2) and TRBJ2-1; the match to TRBD2 covers 9 bases. V shed 4 bases and J 3 bases; nucleotides not matched to a gene: 7. This CDR3 has 16 residues. Germline V lookup: CDR1 LGHDT, CDR2 YNNKEL (reference sequence). The CDR3, as DNA: TGTGCCAGCAGCCCCCCTAGCGGGACTTTCTACAATGAGCAGTTCTTC. Translating gives CASSPPSGTFYNEQFF.

The chain combines TRBV6-5 with TRBJ1-6, with D perhaps TRBD1 (5 bases). CDR1 and CDR2 from the germline V gene are MNHEY and SVGAGI. The V end was cut by 2 bases, the J end by 5 bases, with 10 bases between. The CDR3 has 15 amino acids. CDR3: CASSYRGYDNSPLHF. The CDR3 coding sequence is TGTGCCAGCAGTTACAGGGGCTATGATAATTCACCCCTCCACTTT.

This clone was seen a handful of times. The chain recombines TRBV12-3 or TRBV12-4 with TRBJ2-4; D is perhaps TRBD1 (5 bases). Trimming cost V 7 bases and J 0 bases, with 7 bases left between them. The CDR3 totals 13 residues. The CDR3 sequence is CASTGLAKNIQYF. CDR3 nucleotide sequence: TGTGCCAGCACAGGGTTAGCCAAAAACATTCAGTACTTC.

The chain links TRBV24-1 to TRBJ2-3; 10 bases align to TRBD2. V was clipped by 2 bases and J by 6 bases; unmatched bases: 4. The CDR3 totals 15 residues. Germline V gives CDR1 KGHDR, CDR2 SFDVKD. In DNA form, the CDR3 reads TGTGCCACCAGTGATTCTAGCGGGAGTTGGGATACGCAGTATTTT. This sequence encodes CATSDSSGSWDTQYF.

The gene calls are TRBV5-1 and TRBJ1-1; perhaps TRBD1 as D (5 bases). In germline, CDR1 is SGHRS, CDR2 YFSETQ. The length of the CDR3 is 14 residues. V lost 1 base and J lost 0, with 7 bases in between. This chain's CDR3 is CASSLIQVNTEAFF. Here the CDR3 DNA reads TGCGCCAGCAGCTTGATACAGGTGAACACTGAAGCTTTCTTT. Using reference TRBV5-1 and TRBJ1-1 for the parts outside the CDR3, the full variable domain is KAGVTQTPRYLIKTRGQQVTLSCSPISGHRSVSWYQQTPGQGLQFLFEYFSETQRNKGNFPGRFSGRQFSNSRSEMNVSTLELGDSALYLCASSLIQVNTEAFFGQGTRLTVV.

CDR3 in DNA: TGTGCCAGTACCCGGACAGGGTTCGATGAGCAGTTCTTC. It encodes CASTRTGFDEQFF. This chain connects TRBV19 to TRBJ2-1; TRBD1 agrees at 8 bases. CDR1 and CDR2 from the germline V gene are LNHDA and SQIVND (reference sequence). The CDR3 contains 13 residues. Unmatched junction bases numbered 7, after V lost 7 bases and J lost 8 bases.

The CDR3 sequence is CASRTAPTSYNEQFF. The DNA of the CDR3 is TGTGCCAGCAGAACCGCCCCTACCTCCTACAATGAGCAGTTCTTC. The V call is TRBV7-2, the J call TRBJ2-1; D not resolved. Germline V gene lookup returns CDR1 SGHTA and CDR2 FQGNSA. The length of the CDR3 is 15 residues. Trimming removed 6 bases at V and 0 bases at J, with 12 bases between.

The genes are TRBV20-1 and TRBJ2-5; D is uncertain. Germline CDR1 reads DFQATT; CDR2 reads SNEGSKA (reference sequence). This CDR3 region has 8 residues. The V end lost 2 bases, the J end lost 10 bases, and 2 bases lay between the germline ends. The CDR3 loop is CSARIQYF. For the CDR3, the DNA is TGCAGTGCTAGAATCCAGTACTTC.

CDR3 protein: CASSLKSQRASGGKTYNEQFF. In DNA form, the CDR3 reads TGTGCCAGCAGCCTCAAATCGCAACGGGCTAGCGGGGGAAAAACCTACAATGAGCAGTTCTTC. The chain couples TRBV21-1 to TRBJ2-1; the DNA was not compared with TRBD2, the D call given in the table. TRBV21-1 is designated a pseudogene. The CDR3 contains 21 residues.

This chain connects TRBV5-5 to TRBJ2-7; 14 nucleotides agree with TRBD2. Germline-derived CDR1 and CDR2 are SGHKS and YYEKEE (reference sequence). With 3 bases clipped from V and 1 base from J, the junction kept 9 bases outside the gene matches. There are 18 residues in the CDR3. The CDR3 sequence: CASSYQGLAGEASYEQYF. Here the CDR3 DNA reads TGTGCCAGCAGCTACCAGGGACTAGCGGGGGAGGCTTCCTACGAGCAGTACTTC.

The J gene is TRBJ1-3, the V gene TRBV19; D remains unclear. The CDR3 runs to 11 residues. V lost 7 bases and J lost 1, with 2 bases in between. Germline CDR1 is LNHDA and CDR2 is SQIVND (reference sequence). This chain's CDR3 is CASTSGNTIYF. The CDR3 DNA reads as TGTGCCAGTACTTCTGGAAACACCATATATTTT.

This clone was seen a single time. The J gene is TRBJ2-1, the V gene TRBV29-1; 7 bases match TRBD2. With V trimmed by 5 bases and J by 9 bases, 10 bases remained unmatched. The CDR3 consists of 13 residues. Germline V gene sequence: CDR1 SQVTM, CDR2 ANQGSEA. CDR3 sequence: CSVFGGRLGEQFF. Here the CDR3 DNA reads TGCAGCGTTTTCGGCGGGAGACTGGGTGAGCAGTTCTTC.

This chain uses TRBV18 with TRBJ1-1, with D possibly being TRBD1 (5 bases). The CDR3 contains 13 residues. CDR1 and CDR2 from the germline V gene are KGHSH and LQKENI. The V gene lost 2 bases and the J gene lost 3 bases, with 7 bases spanning the gap. The CDR3 DNA follows: TGTGCCAGCTCACCAGGGGCGGACACTGAAGCTTTCTTT. This gives the protein CASSPGADTEAFF.

The chain combines TRBV12-3 or TRBV12-4 with TRBJ2-5; D is possibly TRBD2 (5 bases). The CDR3 is 13 residues long. Trimming removed 7 bases from V and 4 bases from J, with 13 bases in between. The CDR3 DNA reads as TGTGCCAGCAACGCCGGGATTTTAGAGACCCAGTACTTC. Its protein product is CASNAGILETQYF.